This T cell receptor beta chain stems from a study of post-analysis software for immune sequencing data. Remarks on this clonotype: Its specificity is not known. A much larger clone differs by one base, so this may be a read error.

V shed 3 bases and J 6 bases; nucleotides not matched to a gene: 6. The CDR3 is 14 residues long. Germline CDR1 is SGHRS and CDR2 is YFSETQ. The library was made from cDNA and included unique molecular identifiers. TCRdb re-called the PCR reads through MiXCR, storing one row per CDR3 protein. The data show around 200,000 distinct CDR3 sequences, with approximately 28% seen just once and about 3.4% held by the top ten. General observations from the study: Controls showed lower frequencies than patients for a few TRBV segments, and TRBV5-6, TRBV5-1 and TRBV20-1 were among these.

The chain employs TRBV5-1 and TRBJ2-7, with TRBD1 matching over 10 bases. What was sequenced was blood. This receptor was identified in a girl between 2 and 17 years old with multiple sclerosis. CDR3 bases: TGCGCCAGCAGCTGGGACAGGGGAATTGGCGAGCAGTACTTC. Residues: CASSWDRGIGEQYF.